This record looks at one T cell receptor beta chain sequence and its context. No antigen is known for it. The sample is drawn from a study of cytomegalovirus exposure and HLA in healthy donors. Whole-study results and caveats: In a later analysis, a missense DCLRE1C variant was linked to TCR beta V- and J-gene trimming. After further analysis at a later stage, 16,951 TCR beta sequences were associated with HLA alleles at 0.05 false discovery rate. Donor immune exposure was known only as CMV serostatus.

Primers: 60 Vbeta forward and 13 Jbeta reverse. The repertoire was sequenced with immunoSEQ multiplex PCR; TCRdb's copy has only in-frame clones and lacks some. The data contain about 85,000 clones, 60% to 85% of them singletons. CDR3 length: 13 residues. V dropped 4 bases and J dropped 2 bases, with 9 bases sitting between them. CDR1 is SQVTM and CDR2 is ANQGSEA in the germline V gene. The sequence derives from a boy aged 5-17 years in good health and CMV-seronegative. The rearrangement links TRBV29-1 to TRBJ1-3; D is possibly TRBD1 (6 bases). The specimen sequenced was PBMCs. CDR3 region: CSVVQGAGNTIYF. CDR3 nucleotide sequence: TGCAGCGTTGTACAGGGCGCTGGAAACACCATATATTTT.